This T cell receptor (beta chain) was obtained from a study of blood T cell repertoires in COVID-19. This CDR3 contains 14 residues. Trimming pared 4 bases from V and 7 bases from J, leaving 14 bases between. Looked up from germline, CDR1 is SGHVS and CDR2 is FQNEAQ. Original data processing: Reference gene primer amplification in the assay estimated nucleated cell counts. Some clones are missing from TCRdb's copy, which holds only in-frame ones; the method was immunoSEQ multiplex PCR. V and J calls and clone size follow that table, whereas D and trimming were derived from the DNA. The sample records just over 250,000 clones, 84% being singletons.

The J gene is TRBJ2-1, the V gene TRBV7-8; a weak D match, TRBD1 (7 bases). This receptor was taken from a man aged 30 to 45 with acute COVID-19. Sequencing was performed on PBMCs or T cells enriched from blood (not recorded which). The CDR3: CASSSPTGRNEQFF. CDR3 coding DNA: TGTGCCAGCAGCTCGCCGACAGGGAGGAATGAGCAGTTCTTC. Using reference TRBV7-8 and TRBJ2-1 for the parts outside the CDR3, the full variable domain is GAGVSQSPRYKVAKRGQDVALRCDPISGHVSLFWYQQALGQGPEFLTYFQNEAQLDKSGLPSDRFFAERPEGSVSTLKIQRTQQEDSAVYLCASSSPTGRNEQFFGPGTRLTVL.